Listed here is a single TCR beta chain. What it recognizes is unknown. This specimen belongs to a study of graft-versus-host responses after intestinal transplantation. In the study overall: Induction using anti-thymocyte globulin, followed by tacrolimus and steroids for two to four years, was given to all recipients.

Germline V gene lookup returns CDR1 LGHNA and CDR2 YNFKEQ. The CDR3 runs to 15 residues. The germline V and J ends were trimmed by 0 bases and 6 bases, with 11 bases remaining between them. TCRdb's table, derived via immunoSEQ multiplex PCR, lists solely in-frame clones and lacks some. This repertoire shows about 92,000 clones, about four fifths found once; its top ten account for about 15%. The chain is built from TRBV4-2 and TRBJ2-2; possible D gene TRBD2, 7 bases. This TCR was recovered from a human donor who received an intestinal transplant. The sequencing here drew on unstimulated CD8+ T cells sorted from spleen or lymph node cells, taken before intestinal transplant. The CDR3: CASSQDPGGPGELFF. Written as DNA, the CDR3 is TGTGCCAGCAGCCAAGATCCGGGGGGCCCCGGGGAGCTGTTTTTT.